This TCR beta chain derives from a study of blood T cells in healthy people across ages (dated by TCRdb to 2015 to 2017). Describing the broader study: In model experiments, template switching captured roughly one uniquely barcoded TCR beta cDNA molecule for every two T cells. The study measured age-related changes in TCR beta repertoire diversity using deep sequencing normalized with unique cDNA molecular identifiers. To avoid experimental bias, donors of different ages were distributed randomly across sequencing lanes. Donors were grouped into four age groups: young (average approximately 15 years), middle-aged (39), aged (62) and long-lived (about 90). The study analyzed two additional independent replicas of 1 million unique cDNA reads from the same blood draw for two donors, one aged 18 to 30 and one aged 80 or older.

The CDR3 sequence holds 14 residues, the cysteine and phenylalanine included. Of the read, only the CDR3 DNA is kept; its 42 bases are in frame from base 1. V is reduced by 0 bases and J by 0 bases, leaving a spacing of 4 bases between them. CDR1 LGHNA and CDR2 YNFKEQ are derived from the germline V gene. Study-wide conclusions, independent of this receptor: Because the CMV infection status of the donors was unknown, age-related changes in expanded clonotypes may potentially have been confounded. Compared with the aged group, the long-lived group had more naive CD4+ T cells, fewer expanded clones and increased TCR diversity, a pattern suggesting age selection. Total diversity estimates from one million sequenced T cells were considered lower bounds and underestimates. As age increased, observed TCR beta diversity per million T cells dropped in a roughly linear way, and a significant reduction was already evident by age around 41. There was a strong correlation between observed TCR beta diversity and the percentage of naive T cells measured by flow cytometry. Since profiling was done on bulk unsorted PBMCs, naive and antigen-experienced compartments could not be conclusively compared.

Donors were 39 systemically healthy Caucasian individuals from Russia aged 6 to 90 years. Each donor gave 8 to 10 milliliters of peripheral blood, collected into EDTA-treated Vacutainer tubes. Ficoll-Paque density-gradient centrifugation was used to isolate PBMCs, with at least 6 million obtained per sample. Trizol reagent was used to extract total RNA from PBMCs, with at least 5 micrograms per sample. For every donor, an aliquot of PBMCs went through flow cytometry to measure the percentages of naive CD45RAhigh/CD27high T cells. Libraries were constructed by 5' RACE. TCRdb shows the sequencer as Illumina HiSeq 2500. The second PCR ran for about 6 to 11 cycles and used a J-beta primer mix along with a sample-barcoded 5' primer. A template-switch 5' adaptor carrying 12 random nucleotides introduced a unique molecular identifier onto each TCR beta cDNA molecule. Each sample yielded at least 3 million CDR3-containing paired-end reads. The Mint cDNA synthesis kit, primed by a TRBC-specific oligonucleotide, was used to synthesize first-strand cDNA from all RNA. Following uracil-DNA glycosylase treatment, all cDNA underwent a first 18-cycle PCR with the universal primers M1SS and BC2_uni_R. The authors' analysis ran thus. Each sample was normalized by randomly selecting 1 million high-quality reads, each carrying a distinct molecular identifier. Instead of being binned into consensus sequences, reads with shared molecular identifiers were discarded. CDR3 identification, clonotype clustering and error correction used MiTCR with a Q25 quality threshold and the strictest error-elimination algorithm. A nonparametric unseen species model with Euler transformation was used to estimate a lower bound on total TCR beta diversity. TCRdb reran the public reads through fastp at Q25 and MiXCR, keeping productive beta chains. Each CDR3 protein appears once, grouped with its most common genes and DNA. TCRdb, not the original authors, processed these V and J calls. In this sample the table shows about 380,000 distinct CDR3 sequences, roughly half of which occur a single time. The top ten clones comprise 45% to 60% of the sample.

Remarks on this clonotype: The antigen this receptor binds is unknown. Per-base qualities were not stored, and no clone one base away is much larger.

Sequenced input: blood. This clonotype was sampled from a man between 60 and 75 years old in good health. This chain is built from TRBV4-2 and TRBJ2-3, with no confidently assigned D gene. At the DNA level, the sequence is TGTGCCAGCAGCCAAGAAGCTAGCACAGATACGCAGTATTTT. Translation gives CASSQEASTDTQYF.